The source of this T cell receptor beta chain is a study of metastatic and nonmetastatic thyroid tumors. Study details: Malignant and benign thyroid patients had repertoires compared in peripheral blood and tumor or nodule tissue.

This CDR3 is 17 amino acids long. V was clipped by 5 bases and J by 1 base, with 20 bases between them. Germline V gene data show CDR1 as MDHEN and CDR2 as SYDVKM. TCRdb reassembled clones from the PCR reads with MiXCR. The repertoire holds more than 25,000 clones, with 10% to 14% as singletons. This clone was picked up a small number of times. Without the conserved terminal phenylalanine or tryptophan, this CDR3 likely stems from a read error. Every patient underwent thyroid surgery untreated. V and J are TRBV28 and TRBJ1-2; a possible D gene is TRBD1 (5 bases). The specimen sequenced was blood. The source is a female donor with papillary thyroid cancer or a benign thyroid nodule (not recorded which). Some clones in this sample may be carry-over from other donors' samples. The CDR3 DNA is TGTGCCAGCAGTCATCCGACAAGGCGGGACCTTAACTATGGCTACACCGTC. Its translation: CASSHPTRRDLNYGYTV.